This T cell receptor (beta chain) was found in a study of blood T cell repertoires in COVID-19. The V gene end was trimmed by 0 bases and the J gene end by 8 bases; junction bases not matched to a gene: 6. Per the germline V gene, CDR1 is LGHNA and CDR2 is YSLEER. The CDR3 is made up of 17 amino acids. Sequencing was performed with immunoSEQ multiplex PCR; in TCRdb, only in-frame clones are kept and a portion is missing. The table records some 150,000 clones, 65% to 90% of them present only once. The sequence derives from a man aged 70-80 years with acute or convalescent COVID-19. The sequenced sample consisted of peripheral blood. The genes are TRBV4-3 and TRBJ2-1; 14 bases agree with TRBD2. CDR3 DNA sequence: TGCGCCAGCAGCCAAGAGGTGACTAGCGGGAGGGGGTATGAGCAGTTCTTC. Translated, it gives CASSQEVTSGRGYEQFF.